This T cell receptor (beta chain) was documented in a study of T cells in localized non-small cell lung cancer. Concerning this clone: Antigen specificity is unknown.

Profiling relied on immunoSEQ multiplex PCR, and the TCRdb table lists in-frame clones only, not all of them. The data show 40,000 or so clones, approximately 86% seen once. CDR1 SQVTM and CDR2 ANQGSEA come from the germline V gene. Germline trimming cut 1 base from V and 0 bases from J; bases unmatched to any gene: 6. CDR3 length: 16 residues. Study outcomes and limitations: Overall survival was longer when the density of T cells in the blood was higher.

This chain connects TRBV29-1 to TRBJ2-5, with TRBD1 matching 9 bases. The TCR originated in a man aged 35 to 70 with stage I lung adenocarcinoma. This material consisted of peripheral blood, taken before any cancer treatment. Here the CDR3 reads CSVEANRDRDQETQYF. The CDR3, as DNA: TGCAGCGTTGAAGCCAACCGGGACAGGGACCAAGAGACCCAGTACTTC.